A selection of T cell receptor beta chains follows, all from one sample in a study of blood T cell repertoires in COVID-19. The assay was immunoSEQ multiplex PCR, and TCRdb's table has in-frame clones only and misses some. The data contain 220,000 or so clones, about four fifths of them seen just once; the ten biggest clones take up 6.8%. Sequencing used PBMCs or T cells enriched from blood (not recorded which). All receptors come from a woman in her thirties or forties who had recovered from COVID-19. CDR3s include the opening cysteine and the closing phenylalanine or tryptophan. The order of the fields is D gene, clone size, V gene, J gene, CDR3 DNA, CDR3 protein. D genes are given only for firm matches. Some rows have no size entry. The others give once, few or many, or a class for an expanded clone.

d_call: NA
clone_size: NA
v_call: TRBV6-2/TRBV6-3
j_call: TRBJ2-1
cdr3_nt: TGTGCCAGCAGTTACACCCCGGGGAGCCACCGCCACAATGAGCAGTTCTTC
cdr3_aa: CASSYTPGSHRHNEQFF

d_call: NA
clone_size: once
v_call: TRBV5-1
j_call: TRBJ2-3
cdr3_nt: TGCGCCAGCAGCTTGGAACAGAGCACAGATACGCAGTATTTT
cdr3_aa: CASSLEQSTDTQYF

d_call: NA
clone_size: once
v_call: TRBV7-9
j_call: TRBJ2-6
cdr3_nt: TGTGCCAGCAGCCGCCCACCAGGGGGGGCCAACGTCCTGACTTTC
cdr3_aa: CASSRPPGGANVLTF

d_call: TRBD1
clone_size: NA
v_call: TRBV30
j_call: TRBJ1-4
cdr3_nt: TGTGCCTGGTCCACAGGGGGCGGAGGTGAAAAACTGTTTTTT
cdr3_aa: CAWSTGGGGEKLFF

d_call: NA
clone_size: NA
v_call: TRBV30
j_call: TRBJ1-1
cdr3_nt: TGTGCCTGGAGAAACAGGGACATGAACACTGAAGCTTTCTTT
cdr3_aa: CAWRNRDMNTEAFF

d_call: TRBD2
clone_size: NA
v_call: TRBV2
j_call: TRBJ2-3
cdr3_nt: TGTGCCAGCAGGCGGGAGGGAGATACGCAGTATTTT
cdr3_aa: CASRREGDTQYF

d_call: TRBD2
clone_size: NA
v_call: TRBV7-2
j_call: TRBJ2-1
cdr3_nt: TGTGCCAGCAGCGTCGGGACTAGTAGTGAGCAGTTCTTC
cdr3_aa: CASSVGTSSEQFF

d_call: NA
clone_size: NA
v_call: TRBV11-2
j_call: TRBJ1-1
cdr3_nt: TGTGCCAGCAGGGAGACTTGGAGCACTGAAGCTTTCTTT
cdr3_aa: CASRETWSTEAFF

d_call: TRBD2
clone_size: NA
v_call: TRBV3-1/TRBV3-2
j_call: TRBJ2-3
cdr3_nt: TGTGCCAGCAGCCAAAACGCGGGAGGGTGGGGAGATACGCAGTATTTT
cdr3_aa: CASSQNAGGWGDTQYF

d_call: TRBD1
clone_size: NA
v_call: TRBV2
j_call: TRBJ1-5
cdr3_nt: TGTGCCAGCAGAGAGGGACAGCTTGGCAATCAGCCCCAGCATTTT
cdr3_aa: CASREGQLGNQPQHF

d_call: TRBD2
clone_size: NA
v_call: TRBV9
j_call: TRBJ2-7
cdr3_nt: TGTGCCAGCAGCGTGACTAGCGGGGTGGGCGAGCAGTACTTC
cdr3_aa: CASSVTSGVGEQYF

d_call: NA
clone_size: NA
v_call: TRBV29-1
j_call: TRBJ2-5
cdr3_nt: TGCAGCGTTGAAGGGGGTGGAGGGCGTGAGACCCAGTACTTC
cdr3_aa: CSVEGGGGRETQYF

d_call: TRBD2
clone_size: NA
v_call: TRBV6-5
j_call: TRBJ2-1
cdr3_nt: TGTGCCAGCAGATCCACCGGGACTACTTCCAATGAGCAGTTCTTC
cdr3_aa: CASRSTGTTSNEQFF

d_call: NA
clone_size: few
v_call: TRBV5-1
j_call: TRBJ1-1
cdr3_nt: TGCGCCAGCAGCTTGTGGACAGTCACTGAAGCTTTCTTT
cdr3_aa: CASSLWTVTEAFF

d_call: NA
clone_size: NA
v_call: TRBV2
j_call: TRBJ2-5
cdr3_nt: TGTGCCAGCATTAGCGGCGGGGAGACCCAGTACTTC
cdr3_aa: CASISGGETQYF

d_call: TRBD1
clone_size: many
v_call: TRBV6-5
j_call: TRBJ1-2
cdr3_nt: TGTGCCAGCAGTCCTGGACAGGGACCCTATGGCTACACCTTC
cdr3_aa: CASSPGQGPYGYTF

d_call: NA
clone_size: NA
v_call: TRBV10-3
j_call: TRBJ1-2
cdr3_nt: TGTGCCACCAGCCCGGGTAACTATGGCTACACCTTC
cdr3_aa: CATSPGNYGYTF

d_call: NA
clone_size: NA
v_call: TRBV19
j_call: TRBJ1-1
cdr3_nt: TGTGCCAGTCATACCCGCGGCATTCGTAAGAACACTGAAGCTTTCTTT
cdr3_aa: CASHTRGIRKNTEAFF

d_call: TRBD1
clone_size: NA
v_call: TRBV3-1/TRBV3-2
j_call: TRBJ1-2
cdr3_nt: TGTGCCAGCAGCCAAGAAGGGAACAGGGGTTATGGCTACACCTTC
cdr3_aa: CASSQEGNRGYGYTF

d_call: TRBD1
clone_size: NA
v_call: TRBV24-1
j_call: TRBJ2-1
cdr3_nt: TGTGCCACCAGTGATTTATGGCAGGGGGCTAGTGAGCAGTTCTTC
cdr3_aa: CATSDLWQGASEQFF

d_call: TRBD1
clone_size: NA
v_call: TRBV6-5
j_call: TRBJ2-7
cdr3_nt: TGTGCCAGCAGGGGGACAGGGGGTTTCTACGAGCAGTACTTC
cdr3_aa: CASRGTGGFYEQYF

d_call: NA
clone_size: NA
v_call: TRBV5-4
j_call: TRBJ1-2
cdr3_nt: TGTGCCAGCAGCCAGGTGGGCGACTATGGCTACACCTTC
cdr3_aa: CASSQVGDYGYTF

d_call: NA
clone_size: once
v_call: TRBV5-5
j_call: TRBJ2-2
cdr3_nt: TGTGCCAGCAGCTTGGTCTATCCCGGGGAGCTGTTTTTT
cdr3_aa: CASSLVYPGELFF

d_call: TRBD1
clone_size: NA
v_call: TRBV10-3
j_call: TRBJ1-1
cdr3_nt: TGTGCCACATCATCCCCCGGACAGGGCGTATGGACTGAAGCTTTCTTT
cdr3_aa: CATSSPGQGVWTEAFF

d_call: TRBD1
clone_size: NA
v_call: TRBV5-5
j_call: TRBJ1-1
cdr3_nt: TGTGCCAGCAGCTTGGTGCCGGGGACAGGGAGAGAAGCTTTCTTT
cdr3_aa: CASSLVPGTGREAFF

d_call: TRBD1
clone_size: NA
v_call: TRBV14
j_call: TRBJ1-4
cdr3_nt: TGTGCCAGCAGGCGAACGGGACAGGGGGACGAAAAACTGTTTTTT
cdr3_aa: CASRRTGQGDEKLFF

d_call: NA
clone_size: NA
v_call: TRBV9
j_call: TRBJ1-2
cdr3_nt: TGTGCCAGCAGCGTGGGAGCGGCGCAGGGCTACACCTTC
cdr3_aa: CASSVGAAQGYTF

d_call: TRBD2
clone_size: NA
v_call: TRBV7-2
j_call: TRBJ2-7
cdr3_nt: TGTGCCAGCAGCTTGACTAGCGAGTTCTACGAGCAGTACTTC
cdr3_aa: CASSLTSEFYEQYF

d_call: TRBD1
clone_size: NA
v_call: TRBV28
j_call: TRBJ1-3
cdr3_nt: TGTGCCAGCAGTTTGGGGACAGGGGGGCCTGGAAACACCATATATTTT
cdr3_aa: CASSLGTGGPGNTIYF

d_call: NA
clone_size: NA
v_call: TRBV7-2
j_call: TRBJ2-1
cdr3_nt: TGTGCCAGCAGCCGCCGGGTAGGCACCTACAATGAGCAGTTCTTC
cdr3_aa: CASSRRVGTYNEQFF

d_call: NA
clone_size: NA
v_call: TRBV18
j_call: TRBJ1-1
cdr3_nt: TGTGCCAGCTCAGCAGCGCCGTCGGAGAACACTGAAGCTTTCTTT
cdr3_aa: CASSAAPSENTEAFF

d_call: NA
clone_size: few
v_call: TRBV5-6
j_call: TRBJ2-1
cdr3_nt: TGTGCCAGCTACACCCCTAGAATTGTGGACAATGAGCAGTTCTTC
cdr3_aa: CASYTPRIVDNEQFF

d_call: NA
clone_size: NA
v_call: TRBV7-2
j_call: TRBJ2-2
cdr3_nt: TGTGCCAGCAGCTTAGTCACAGGTCGTGGCGGGGAGCTGTTTTTT
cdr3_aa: CASSLVTGRGGELFF

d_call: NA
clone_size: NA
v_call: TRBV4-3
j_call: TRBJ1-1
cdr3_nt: TGCGCCAGCAGTTATGCGGAGGACACTGAAGCTTTCTTT
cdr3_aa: CASSYAEDTEAFF

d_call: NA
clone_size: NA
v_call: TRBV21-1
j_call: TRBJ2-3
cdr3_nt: TGTGCCAGCAGCAACGGACGAGCGGGAGGACTTAGCACAGATACGCAGTATTTT
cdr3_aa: CASSNGRAGGLSTDTQYF

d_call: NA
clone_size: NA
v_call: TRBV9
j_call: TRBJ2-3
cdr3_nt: TGTGCCAGCAGCGCCCCCGAGAGCACAGATACGCAGTATTTT
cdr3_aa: CASSAPESTDTQYF

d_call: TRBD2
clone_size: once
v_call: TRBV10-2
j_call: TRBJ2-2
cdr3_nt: TGCGCCAGCGGGACTAGCGGGACCGGGGAGCTGTTTTTT
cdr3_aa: CASGTSGTGELFF

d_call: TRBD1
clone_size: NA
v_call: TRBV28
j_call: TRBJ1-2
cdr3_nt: TGTGCCAGCAGTTTTCCGACAGGGGCTAGTGGCTACACCTTC
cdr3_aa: CASSFPTGASGYTF

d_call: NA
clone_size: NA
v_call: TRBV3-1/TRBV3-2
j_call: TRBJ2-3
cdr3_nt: TGTGCCAGCAGCCTGAATACGGGAGAGGCAGATACGCAGTATTTT
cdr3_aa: CASSLNTGEADTQYF

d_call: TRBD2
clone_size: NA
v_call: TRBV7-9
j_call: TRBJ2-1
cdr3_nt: TGTGCCAGCAGCCCTCTTAGCGGGAGTGAGAATGAGCAGTTCTTC
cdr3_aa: CASSPLSGSENEQFF

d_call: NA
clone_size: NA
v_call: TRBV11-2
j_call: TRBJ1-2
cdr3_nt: TGTGCCAGCAGCTTAGTCGGAGGGTATGGCTACACCTTC
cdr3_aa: CASSLVGGYGYTF

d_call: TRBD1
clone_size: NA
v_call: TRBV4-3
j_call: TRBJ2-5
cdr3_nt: TGCGCCAGCAGCCCGACCGGGACAGGGGCTGAGACCCAGTACTTC
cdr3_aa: CASSPTGTGAETQYF

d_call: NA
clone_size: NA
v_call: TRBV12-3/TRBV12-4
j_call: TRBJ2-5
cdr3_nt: TGTGCCAGCAGTTGGCTAGAACAAGAGACCCAGTACTTC
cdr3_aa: CASSWLEQETQYF

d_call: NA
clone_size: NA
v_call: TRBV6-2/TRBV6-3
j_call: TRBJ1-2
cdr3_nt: TGTGCCAGCAGTTCGCAGGGGTATGGCTACACCTTC
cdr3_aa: CASSSQGYGYTF

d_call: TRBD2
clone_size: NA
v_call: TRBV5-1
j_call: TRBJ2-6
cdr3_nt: TGCGCCAGCAGCTTGGGGGGCGGGAGCTCTGGGGCCAACGTCCTGACTTTC
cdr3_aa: CASSLGGGSSGANVLTF

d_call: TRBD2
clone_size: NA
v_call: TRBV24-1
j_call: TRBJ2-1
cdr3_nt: TGTGCCACCAGTGATTTGAGGGCGGGGGGCTACAATGAGCAGTTCTTC
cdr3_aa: CATSDLRAGGYNEQFF

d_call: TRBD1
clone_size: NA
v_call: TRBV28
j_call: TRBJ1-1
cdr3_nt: TGTGCCAGCAGTTTATGGACAGGGGAACCCCACACTGAAGCTTTCTTT
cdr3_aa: CASSLWTGEPHTEAFF

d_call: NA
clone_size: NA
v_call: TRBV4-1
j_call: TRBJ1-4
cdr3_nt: TGCGCCAGCAGCCAAGTCTCAACTAATGAAAAACTGTTTTTT
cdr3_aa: CASSQVSTNEKLFF